Listed here is a single T cell receptor beta chain. What it binds is not known. The data were taken from a study of T cell repertoires in ileal Crohn's disease. Study observations and caveats: Sorted CD8 T cells held more high-frequency clones than CD4. Every patient over 26.8% clonality showed endoscopic recurrence.

Per sample, 400 to 550 nanograms of biopsy DNA were TCRB immunosequenced. Profiled with immunoSEQ multiplex PCR; TCRdb holds only in-frame clones, not every one. In the table there are roughly 15,000 clones, approximately 78% of which are singletons. The CDR3 covers 13 residues. Trimming removed 0 bases at V and 4 bases at J, with 5 bases between. Germline-derived CDR1 and CDR2 are SGHRS and YFSETQ. This chain links TRBV5-1 with TRBJ2-1; D gene uncertain. The sample consisted of ileal tissue. This sequence was found in an adult with Crohn's disease. The CDR3 DNA reads TGCGCCAGCAGCTTGGCCAGTTACAATGAGCAGTTCTTC. This encodes CASSLASYNEQFF.